This T cell receptor beta chain was found in a study of beta chain features in type 1 diabetes. Study-wide points: Whether TCRB rearrangement is influenced by HLA type was left unresolved in this analysis. Equally in patients and controls, PCR might preferentially amplify shorter templates. TCRB CDR3 length was moderately but significantly reduced in all four CD4+ subsets of Type 1 diabetes patients.

Per donor, one heparinised blood draw averaged around 0.12 L. Each of the CD4+ naive, central memory, regulatory and stem cell-like memory populations was sorted via CD45RO/CCR7/CD25/CD127/CD95/CD27. This CDR3 has 16 residues. Germline V gene lookup returns CDR1 LGHNA and CDR2 YNFKEQ. Deletions cut 4 bases from V and 0 bases from J, with 12 bases between. Isolated RNA was reverse transcribed in full, so expressed TCRB transcripts were sequenced. Method: immunoSEQ multiplex PCR; TCRdb's copy keeps in-frame clones and lacks some. Here the sample spans about 240,000 clones, 11% to 15% being singletons. Turning to this clone: The antigen is unknown.

Specimen: naive CD4+ T cells from blood. The sequence was collected from a man aged 25-40 years with type 1 diabetes. V usage is TRBV4-2 and J usage is TRBJ2-2, with D possibly matching TRBD1 (6 bases). The CDR3 nucleotides read TGTGCCAGCAGCCCAATCGACAGGACGAACACCGGGGAGCTGTTTTTT. This sequence encodes CASSPIDRTNTGELFF.